This record concerns one T cell receptor (beta chain) sequence. One end of the junction is discordant with germline, which a read error may explain. Multiple V-beta primers and a C-beta primer amplified TCRB from RNA. MiXCR, applied by TCRdb to the multiplex PCR reads, yields one record per CDR3 protein. The sample yields 8,000 or so distinct CDR3 sequences, under 85% seen once. These data are taken from a study of tumor-infiltrating lymphocytes in glioblastoma multiforme. The CDR3 is 17 residues long. Germline CDR1 reads SGHAT; CDR2 reads FQNNGV. The origin of this receptor is a male donor with glioblastoma. The sequenced sample was brain tumor tissue. This rearrangement joins TRBV11-2 to TRBJ2-1; D is perhaps TRBD2 (7 bases). DNA for the CDR3: TGTGCCAGCAGCTTAGCAGTAGGGGGGGCTACGCGCAATGAGCAGTTTTTC. The encoded protein is CASSLAVGGATRNEQFF.